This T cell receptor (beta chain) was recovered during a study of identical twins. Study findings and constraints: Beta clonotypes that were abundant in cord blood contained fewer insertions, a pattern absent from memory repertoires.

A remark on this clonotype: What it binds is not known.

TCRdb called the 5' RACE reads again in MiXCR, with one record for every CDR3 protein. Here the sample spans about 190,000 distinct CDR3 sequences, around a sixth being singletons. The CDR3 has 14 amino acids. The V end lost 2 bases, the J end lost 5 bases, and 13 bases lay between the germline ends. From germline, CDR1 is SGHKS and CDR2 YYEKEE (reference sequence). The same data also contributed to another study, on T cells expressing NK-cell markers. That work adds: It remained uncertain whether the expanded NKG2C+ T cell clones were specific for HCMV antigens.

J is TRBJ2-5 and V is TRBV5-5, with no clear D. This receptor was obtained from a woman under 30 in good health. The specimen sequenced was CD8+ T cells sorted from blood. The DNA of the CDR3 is TGTGCCAGCAGCTTCGCAGGATTCGGTGAGACCCAGTACTTC. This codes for CASSFAGFGETQYF.